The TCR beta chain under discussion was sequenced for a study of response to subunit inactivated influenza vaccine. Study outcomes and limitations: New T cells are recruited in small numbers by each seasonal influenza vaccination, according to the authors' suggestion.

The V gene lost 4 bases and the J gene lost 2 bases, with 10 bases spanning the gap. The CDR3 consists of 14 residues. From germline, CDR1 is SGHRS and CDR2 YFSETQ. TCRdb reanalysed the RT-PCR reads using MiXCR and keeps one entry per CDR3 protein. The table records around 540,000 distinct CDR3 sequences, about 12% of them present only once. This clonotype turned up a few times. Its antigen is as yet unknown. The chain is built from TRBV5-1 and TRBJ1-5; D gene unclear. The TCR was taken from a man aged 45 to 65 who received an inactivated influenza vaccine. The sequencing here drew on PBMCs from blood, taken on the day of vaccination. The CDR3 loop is CASSPGSGNQPQHF. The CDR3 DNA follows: TGCGCCAGCAGCCCGGGAAGTGGCAATCAGCCCCAGCATTTT.